This paragraph reports one T cell receptor beta chain. Its antigen remains unidentified. Profiling relied on immunoSEQ multiplex PCR, and the TCRdb table lists in-frame clones only, not all of them. The profile shows tens of thousands of clones, about nine tenths of them singletons. This CDR3 comprises 14 residues. Germline V gives CDR1 MDHEN, CDR2 SYDVKM. These data originate in a study of OX40 agonist ivuxolimab in advanced cancers. Across the whole study: All patients had ivuxolimab intravenously every 2 weeks at 0.01 to 10 mg/kg. Study-level results: The study found that CD8+ T cells averaged more expanded clones than CD4+.

The TCR comes from an adult with an advanced solid tumor such as melanoma, head and neck, liver or kidney cancer. The chain joins TRBV28 to TRBJ2-5; 11 nucleotides align to TRBD1. Gene TRBJ2-7 matches the end of the DNA better, so the J call may be wrong. The sample consisted of CD4+ or CD8+ T cells sorted from blood, taken in a trial of the OX40 agonist ivuxolimab. The CDR3 loop reads CAISRDRGSGEQYF. CDR3 in DNA: TGTGCCATAAGCCGGGACAGGGGGTCGGGCGAGCAGTACTTC.